This entry lists 32 T cell receptor beta chains sequenced from one sample in a study of cytomegalovirus exposure and HLA in healthy donors. The PCR made use of 60 Vbeta and 13 Jbeta primers. TCRdb's table, derived via immunoSEQ multiplex PCR, lists solely in-frame clones and lacks some. The sample contains about 150,000 clones, roughly 83% of which appear only once. The sample was PBMCs. Receptor source: a man between 25 and 39 years old in good health and CMV-seropositive.

The chain has TRBV9 and TRBJ1-6, with TRBD1 as a possible D gene (6 bases). Trimming removed 4 bases at V and 13 bases at J, with 12 bases between. The CDR3 contains 12 residues. Per the germline V gene, CDR1 is SGDLS and CDR2 is YYNGEE. Here the CDR3 reads CASSLGGDPLHF. The CDR3 DNA is TGTGCCAGCAGCCTAGGGGGGGACCCCCTCCACTTT.

The chain joins TRBV5-1 to TRBJ2-1; 9 bases fit TRBD1. Germline V gene data show CDR1 as SGHRS and CDR2 as YFSETQ. V lost 2 bases, J lost 8 bases, and 8 bases stayed unmatched. This CDR3 spans 15 amino acids. Written as DNA, the CDR3 is TGCGCCAGCAGCTTAAGGACAGGGGAGGGCGATGAGCAGTTCTTC. The encoded protein is CASSLRTGEGDEQFF.

The genes are TRBV27 and TRBJ2-7, with 10 bases identical to TRBD1. V shed 8 bases and J 6 bases; nucleotides not matched to a gene: 7. The CDR3 has 13 amino acids. Germline CDR1 reads MNHEY; CDR2 reads SMNVEV (reference sequence). CDR3: CASGTGVFGEQYF. The CDR3, as DNA: TGTGCCAGCGGGACAGGGGTCTTCGGCGAGCAGTACTTC.

V gene TRBV6-4 combines with J gene TRBJ2-1; TRBD1 matches 8 bases. This CDR3 is 16 amino acids long. Per the germline V gene, CDR1 is MRHNA and CDR2 is SNTAGT. The V gene end was trimmed by 0 bases and the J gene end by 2 bases; junction bases not matched to a gene: 3. The CDR3 is CASSDSGTGTYNEQFF. CDR3 nucleotides: TGTGCCAGCAGTGACTCGGGGACAGGTACCTACAATGAGCAGTTCTTC.

The chain recombines TRBV18 with TRBJ2-7; D is perhaps TRBD1 (6 bases). Germline V gene sequence: CDR1 KGHSH, CDR2 LQKENI. The CDR3 length is 15 residues. Trimming removed 6 bases from V and 0 bases from J, with 15 bases in between. CDR3 sequence reads: CASSPLEDSSYEQYF. The CDR3 nucleotides are TGTGCCAGCTCGCCGCTTGAGGACAGCTCCTACGAGCAGTACTTC.

This chain connects TRBV29-1 to TRBJ2-7; tentative D call: TRBD1 (6 bases). V was clipped by 6 bases and J by 0 bases, with 12 bases between them. The germline V gene has CDR1 SQVTM and CDR2 ANQGSEA. The CDR3 is 13 amino acids. CDR3 nucleotides: TGCAGCGTCCGACAGGCCAGCTCCTACGAGCAGTACTTC. Protein sequence: CSVRQASSYEQYF.

This clone has more than one count but fewer than ten. The identical CDR3 is also encoded by other nucleotide sequences in the sample. The V and J genes are TRBV5-4 and TRBJ1-1, with unresolved D. Trimming shortened V by 4 bases and J by 0 bases, and 10 bases separated the two germline ends. The germline gives CDR1 SGHNT, CDR2 YYREEE (reference sequence). The CDR3 has 14 amino acids. For the CDR3, the DNA is TGTGCCAGCAGCGAGGGTCTTCTGAACACTGAAGCTTTCTTT. It encodes CASSEGLLNTEAFF.

DNA for the CDR3: TGCAGCGGACGGCAGGGGAACTCTGGAAACACCATATATTTT. Amino acids: CSGRQGNSGNTIYF. The chain combines TRBV29-1 with TRBJ1-3, with D possibly TRBD1 on 6 matching bases. There are 14 residues in the CDR3. Germline values: CDR1 SQVTM, CDR2 ANQGSEA. Trimming cost V 7 bases and J 0 bases, with 13 bases left between them.

The chain combines TRBV9 with TRBJ2-2; tentatively, D is TRBD1 (5 bases). The CDR3 extends over 12 amino acids. Trimming stripped 4 bases from V and 6 bases from J, with 7 bases between. CDR1 SGDLS and CDR2 YYNGEE come from the germline V gene. In nucleotides, the CDR3 is TGTGCCAGCAGCTTCAGGGCCGGGGAGCTGTTTTTT. It encodes CASSFRAGELFF. The entire variable domain, with the rest obtained from reference TRBV9 and TRBJ2-2, is as follows: DSGVTQTPKHLITATGQRVTLRCSPRSGDLSVYWYQQSLDQGLQFLIQYYNGEERAKGNILERFSAQQFPDLHSELNLSSLELGDSALYFCASSFRAGELFFGEGSRLTVL.

This chain uses TRBV2 with TRBJ1-5; 8 bases fit TRBD1. Germline CDR1 is SNHLY and CDR2 is FYNNEI. The CDR3 spans 15 residues. V dropped 6 bases and J dropped 0; count of bases not matched to a gene: 4. CDR3 region: CASSDRGYSNQPQHF. The CDR3, as DNA: TGTGCCAGCAGCGACAGGGGATATAGCAATCAGCCCCAGCATTTT.

The rearrangement links TRBV9 to TRBJ2-1; 10 nucleotides line up with TRBD2. Germline V gives CDR1 SGDLS, CDR2 YYNGEE. Trimming removed 3 bases from V and 0 bases from J; junction bases left unmatched: 6. The CDR3 has 17 amino acids. The DNA of the CDR3 is TGTGCCAGCAGCGGCGGACTAGCGGCAGTCTCCTACAATGAGCAGTTCTTC. Translated, it gives CASSGGLAAVSYNEQFF. Combining the CDR3 with reference TRBV9 and TRBJ2-1 gives the whole variable domain DSGVTQTPKHLITATGQRVTLRCSPRSGDLSVYWYQQSLDQGLQFLIQYYNGEERAKGNILERFSAQQFPDLHSELNLSSLELGDSALYFCASSGGLAAVSYNEQFFGPGTRLTVL.

The chain combines TRBV4-2 with TRBJ2-5, with TRBD2 matching over 8 bases. Trimming at V came to 4 bases and at J to 3 bases, leaving 10 bases not matched to a gene. The CDR3 is 16 amino acids. Per the germline V gene, CDR1 is LGHNA and CDR2 is YNFKEQ. CDR3 sequence (DNA): TGTGCCAGCAGCCTAAACGGTCGGCGGGGGGAAGAGACCCAGTACTTC. Protein sequence: CASSLNGRRGEETQYF.

This clone was observed a handful of times. This chain uses TRBV11-3 with TRBJ2-7; 8 nucleotides align to TRBD1. V lost 2 bases and J lost 7; bases outside the gene matches: 4. Germline V gives CDR1 SGHNT, CDR2 YENEEA. The CDR3 contains 13 residues. The CDR3 here is CASSLTTGGEQYF. CDR3 coding DNA: TGTGCCAGCAGCTTAACAACAGGGGGAGAGCAGTACTTC.

This clone is a singleton in its sample. V usage is TRBV5-1 and J usage is TRBJ2-7; 8 nucleotides match TRBD1. V shed 4 bases and J 3 bases; nucleotides not matched to a gene: 3. The CDR3 runs 13 residues. Per the germline V gene, CDR1 is SGHRS and CDR2 is YFSETQ. The CDR3 here is CASSQGAGYEQYF. For the CDR3, the DNA is TGCGCCAGCAGCCAGGGGGCGGGCTACGAGCAGTACTTC. The whole variable domain, filled in from reference TRBV5-1 and TRBJ2-7, reads KAGVTQTPRYLIKTRGQQVTLSCSPISGHRSVSWYQQTPGQGLQFLFEYFSETQRNKGNFPGRFSGRQFSNSRSEMNVSTLELGDSALYLCASSQGAGYEQYFGPGTRLTVT.

The chain has TRBV9 and TRBJ1-2; D may be TRBD1 (6 bases). The germline CDR1 and CDR2 sequences are SGDLS and YYNGEE. Trimming stripped 3 bases from V and 1 base from J, with 10 bases between. This CDR3 has 14 residues. The CDR3, as DNA: TGTGCCAGCAGCGAGGGACATAATAACTATGGCTACACCTTC. It translates to CASSEGHNNYGYTF.

This clone was picked up a small number of times. The V gene is TRBV21-1, the J gene TRBJ2-5; TRBD2 is the table's D call and was not checked against the DNA. The J call is in doubt because the DNA end fits TRBJ2-7 better. TRBV21-1 is described as a pseudogene. The CDR3 is 18 amino acids. The CDR3 sequence is CASSKYIFPIMILYEQYF. CDR3 DNA: TGTGCCAGCAGCAAATATATATTCCCCATTATGATCCTCTACGAGCAGTACTTC.

The chain joins TRBV19 to TRBJ2-1; 12 nucleotides agree with TRBD2. This CDR3 contains 16 residues. The V gene end was trimmed by 2 bases and the J gene end by 6 bases; junction bases not matched to a gene: 5. Germline CDR1 is LNHDA and CDR2 is SQIVND (reference sequence). The CDR3 sequence: CASSILAGGPGNEQFF. DNA for the CDR3: TGTGCCAGTAGTATACTAGCGGGAGGGCCCGGCAATGAGCAGTTCTTC.

V usage is TRBV2 and J usage is TRBJ2-3; D might be TRBD2 (5 bases). V lost 0 bases, J lost 0 bases, and 10 bases lay in between. Germline V CDR1 and CDR2: SNHLY, FYNNEI. The CDR3 loop spans 16 amino acids. The CDR3 protein is CASSEALQRSTDTQYF. CDR3 sequence (DNA): TGTGCCAGCAGTGAAGCGCTTCAGCGGAGCACAGATACGCAGTATTTT.

This clone is a singleton in its sample. In DNA form, the CDR3 reads TGTGCCAGCAGCTTCCAGGGAAACTATGGCTACACCTTC. Its translation is CASSFQGNYGYTF. The chain couples TRBV7-9 to TRBJ1-2; D is possibly TRBD1 (5 bases). Trimming removed 3 bases at V and 2 bases at J, with 7 bases between. CDR3 size: 13 residues. Looked up from germline, CDR1 is SEHNR and CDR2 is FQNEAQ (reference sequence).

The chain joins TRBV28 to TRBJ2-7; 8 bases align to TRBD1. The junction had 7 bases not matched to a gene; V was cut back by 7 bases and J by 2 bases. The CDR3 has 14 amino acids. CDR1 is MDHEN, CDR2 SYDVKM, per germline. The CDR3 coding sequence is TGTGCCAGCACGCCGGGACAGGTCGCCTACGAGCAGTACTTC. Translating gives CASTPGQVAYEQYF.

This clone was counted a single time. This chain connects TRBV7-2 to TRBJ1-1; possibly TRBD1 for D (5 bases). This CDR3 region has 16 residues. The germline V and J ends were trimmed by 1 base and 1 base, with 13 bases remaining between them. Germline V gene sequence: CDR1 SGHTA, CDR2 FQGNSA. CDR3 in DNA: TGTGCCAGCAGCTTAGGGGGCCAGGGTAGGAACACTGAAGCTTTCTTT. Its translation: CASSLGGQGRNTEAFF.

J is TRBJ2-7 and V is TRBV4-3, with TRBD1 identical over 9 bases. CDR1 is LGHNA and CDR2 is YSLEER in the germline V gene. V lost 0 bases and J lost 5; bases outside the gene matches: 11. The CDR3 has 17 amino acids. The CDR3 bases are TGCGCCAGCAGCCAAGATCAGTCGGGGGACAGGGTGGACGAGCAGTACTTC. It translates to CASSQDQSGDRVDEQYF.

The rearrangement joins TRBV6-6 to TRBJ2-1; 16 nucleotides align to TRBD2. There are 16 residues in the CDR3. V lost 7 bases to trimming and J lost 8 bases; unmatched junction nucleotides: 8. Germline V gene lookup returns CDR1 MNHNY and CDR2 SVGAGI (reference sequence). CDR3 sequence reads: CASTQGLAGGVDEQFF. DNA of the CDR3: TGTGCCAGCACCCAGGGACTAGCGGGGGGGGTGGATGAGCAGTTCTTC.

This clone is a singleton in its sample. A junction end diverges from the germline sequence, so it may reflect a read error. The chain recombines TRBV10-3 with TRBJ2-7; D ambiguous. This CDR3 is built from 11 residues. CDR1 ENHRY and CDR2 SYGVKD come from the germline V gene. The CDR3 nucleotides are TGTGCCATAAGTGGTCGAGACGAGCAGTACTTC. Its protein is CAISGRDEQYF.

CDR3 bases: TGTGCCAGCAGCTTGGCCCAGGGAAACACCATATATTTT. Protein product: CASSLAQGNTIYF. V gene TRBV5-4 combines with J gene TRBJ1-3; D unresolved. CDR1 and CDR2 from the germline V gene are SGHNT and YYREEE (reference sequence). V shed 0 bases and J shed 4 bases, with 5 bases lying between them. CDR3 length equals 13 residues.

The V call is TRBV28, the J call TRBJ1-1, with D possibly being TRBD1 (5 bases). Deletions cut 7 bases from V and 9 bases from J, with 21 bases between. The germline V gene encodes CDR1 MDHEN and CDR2 SYDVKM. CDR3 length: 14 amino acids. CDR3 sequence: CASTLVGPPEKAFF. CDR3 DNA sequence: TGTGCCAGCACCTTGGTGGGGCCACCGGAGAAAGCTTTCTTT.

V is TRBV7-8 and J is TRBJ2-7, with a weak D call TRBD2 (6 bases). CDR3 size: 14 residues. Germline CDR1 is SGHVS and CDR2 is FQNEAQ. Trimming cost V 5 bases and J 0 bases, with 11 bases left between them. The CDR3: CASSGGGSSYEQYF. CDR3 sequence (DNA): TGTGCCAGCAGCGGTGGGGGGAGCTCCTACGAGCAGTACTTC. The full variable domain, rest sourced from reference TRBV7-8 and TRBJ2-7, is GAGVSQSPRYKVAKRGQDVALRCDPISGHVSLFWYQQALGQGPEFLTYFQNEAQLDKSGLPSDRFFAERPEGSVSTLKIQRTQQEDSAVYLCASSGGGSSYEQYFGPGTRLTVT.

The V call is TRBV6-6, the J call TRBJ2-5; 12 positions agree with TRBD2. Germline CDR1 is MNHNY and CDR2 is SVGAGI (reference sequence). With V trimmed by 5 bases and J by 10 bases, 11 bases remained unmatched. The CDR3 has 15 amino acids. The CDR3 is CASSNPSSGGAFQYF. CDR3 sequence (DNA): TGTGCCAGCAGTAACCCATCTAGCGGGGGGGCCTTCCAGTACTTC.

The chain recombines TRBV11-2 with TRBJ1-1; 7 positions agree with TRBD1. CDR3 length: 16 amino acids. Germline CDR1 reads SGHAT; CDR2 reads FQNNGV. V gave up 1 base and J gave up 2 bases; unmatched junction bases: 7. CDR3 loop: CASSLGNRGVNTEAFF. The CDR3 nucleotides read TGTGCCAGCAGCTTAGGCAACAGGGGAGTAAACACTGAAGCTTTCTTT. Supplemented by reference TRBV11-2 and TRBJ1-1, the full variable domain reads EAGVAQSPRYKIIEKRQSVAFWCNPISGHATLYWYQQILGQGPKLLIQFQNNGVVDDSQLPKDRFSAERLKGVDSTLKIQPAKLEDSAVYLCASSLGNRGVNTEAFFGQGTRLTVV.

The chain joins TRBV28 to TRBJ1-2; TRBD1 is a possible D gene (5 bases). V was pared by 8 bases and J by 6 bases, with 7 bases between. This CDR3 region has 10 residues. The germline gives CDR1 MDHEN, CDR2 SYDVKM. The CDR3 loop reads CASRGNGYTF. The DNA for the CDR3 is TGTGCCAGCCGGGGGAATGGCTACACCTTC.

This clone was seen just once. This chain joins TRBV28 and TRBJ2-7, with 9 bases fitting TRBD2. Losses at the gene ends were 6 bases for V and 5 bases for J; bases not matched to a gene: 14. The CDR3 length is 16 residues. From germline, CDR1 is MDHEN and CDR2 SYDVKM. The CDR3 nucleotides read TGTGCCAGCAGCCCCATCGGCTGGCGGGAGGGCCACGAGCAGTACTTC. Encoded protein: CASSPIGWREGHEQYF.

V usage is TRBV18 and J usage is TRBJ2-6; the D is unclear. Trimming removed 1 base at V and 3 bases at J, with 7 bases between. Germline V CDR1 and CDR2: KGHSH, LQKENI. The CDR3 contains 15 residues. CDR3 loop: CASSPRRSGANVLTF. CDR3 coding DNA: TGTGCCAGCTCACCACGCCGGAGTGGGGCCAACGTCCTGACTTTC. The full variable domain, in which reference TRBV18 and TRBJ2-6 provide the parts outside the CDR3, is NAGVMQNPRHLVRRRGQEARLRCSPMKGHSHVYWYRQLPEEGLKFMVYLQKENIIDESGMPKERFSAEFPKEGPSILRIQQVVRGDSAAYFCASSPRRSGANVLTFGAGSRLTVL.